Listed here is a single T cell receptor beta chain. This clone was counted only a few times. Its antigen is not yet known. No base quality information exists; no much larger clone differs at one position. This entry belongs to a study of beta chain features in type 1 diabetes (dated by TCRdb to the late 2010s). In the study overall: Mean age, gender distribution, total cell number and subset yield did not differ between patients and healthy donors. Regulatory and stem cell-like memory subsets were isolated from only 8 patients and roughly eight healthy donors, whereas naive and central memory subsets came from all 30 or so donors. In the study, TCRB repertoires of sorted circulating CD4+ T cell subsets from recently diagnosed type 1 diabetes patients were compared with those of matched healthy donors. A total of 90 million to 130 million sorted cells were examined across all samples, and a strong correlation was observed between cell number per subset and RNA yield.

Germline trimming amounts to 4 bases on V and 1 base on J, with 8 as the count of junction bases outside the gene matches. The CDR3 spans 18 residues, from the cysteine through the phenylalanine. Only the CDR3 DNA is retained, 54 bases long and in frame from the first base. CDR1 and CDR2 (LGHNA, YNFKEQ) derive from the germline V gene. The entire isolated RNA was reverse transcribed using the High Capacity cDNA Reverse Transcription Kit, and thus expressed TCRB transcripts were sequenced. Naive, central memory and regulatory T cell samples underwent deep immunoSEQ sequencing, averaging roughly 3.4 million total reads per sample. Sorted cells were lysed in RLT buffer and RNA was extracted with DNase-treated RNeasy Micro or Mini kits, depending on cell number. To prevent cross-contamination, each cell subset was processed individually, whereas patient and healthy donor samples were processed jointly. The immunoSEQ multiplex PCR was used to amplify TCRB sequences from cDNA, yielding 87-bp fragments that span the CDR3 region. The amplicons were sequenced using the Illumina HiSeq platform. As for the original processing: PCR bias was corrected computationally using synthetic template baselines, and reads within Hamming distance 2 were collapsed, with unmergeable singletons discarded. By aligning reads against IMGT, V, D and J genes, CDR3 length, and insertions or deletions at six rearrangement sites were assigned. Clonotype counts were normalized to sorted cell number within each subset before computing true diversity and Gini coefficients with the tcR R package. Repertoire sharing was quantified using the overlap coefficient calculated on TCRB nucleotide sequences. Out-of-frame TCRB sequences from naive cells were analyzed as a proxy for the pre-selection repertoire. TCRdb limited this immuneACCESS table to in-frame rearrangements with V and J called. A share of clones is missing; checked studies link under half to unresolved V genes, and the rest is unexplained. That table gives V, J and clone size, and the DNA gave D and trimming. In all, the sample holds around 240,000 clones, and 9.6% of those were seen once. The top ten hold less than 0.035% of the sample.

Each donor gave one peripheral blood draw, averaging around 120 mL, which was collected into heparinised tubes. Using a panel that included CD45RO, CCR7, CD25, CD127, CD95 and CD27, naive, central memory, regulatory and stem cell-like memory CD4+ T cells were sorted on a BD FACSAria II. Purity was above 98% for every sorted population. Right away, PBMCs were isolated by Lymphoprep density gradient centrifugation and were stained directly, with no culture step. So that batch effects would be minimized, each experiment stained and sorted samples in pairs, pairing one healthy donor with one patient. Overall study outcomes, separate from this receptor: Because small numbers of individuals were included in the HLA sub-analyses, any influence of HLA type on TCRB rearrangement was left unresolved. Type 1 diabetes patients showed a moderate but significant shortening of TCRB CDR3 length in all four CD4+ subsets. Shorter templates might be favored by PCR, yet because patient and control samples were amplified and corrected together, any such skew would affect both groups equally. Because cDNA rather than genomic DNA was sequenced, highly expressing activated cells could have been over-represented, although no difference in activation and CD3 levels was found between groups. Naive, central memory and regulatory TCRB repertoires appeared to be more similar among patients than among healthy donors. At VDJ recombination sites, type 1 diabetes patients had fewer insertions and more deleted nucleotides, which implies abnormalities in thymic rearrangement.

The material sequenced was naive CD4+ T cells from blood. Sample cell subset or site, as interpreted from the label and publication: true naive CD4+ T cells. The TCR originated in a woman in her late teens or twenties in good health. Rearrangement joined TRBV4-2 to TRBJ2-5; TRBD2 aligns with 14 central bases. The DNA reads TGTGCCAGCAGCCCCGGGACTAGCGGGAGAGGGGGCCAAGAGACCCAGTACTTC. It is translated as CASSPGTSGRGGQETQYF.